The 30 T cell receptor beta chains given below trace back to one sample, sequenced in a study of CD4 T cell repertoires in COVID-19. Here immunoSEQ multiplex PCR was the method, and the copy in TCRdb shows in-frame clones only, minus some. The table lists about 75,000 clones, about four fifths of them singletons. This specimen was CD4+ T cells from peripheral blood, taken after recovery from COVID-19. These receptors originate from a human donor who had COVID-19.

The rearrangement joins TRBV2 to TRBJ1-5; no definite D call. CDR1 and CDR2 (germline): SNHLY, FYNNEI. This CDR3 contains 13 residues. V dropped 3 bases and J dropped 5 bases, with 8 bases sitting between them. As DNA, the CDR3 is TGTGCCAGCAGTGAGGAGGAGCATCAGCCCCAGCATTTT. Amino acid sequence: CASSEEEHQPQHF.

Details on this clone: One end of the junction varies from germline; a read error may be responsible. This chain uses TRBV6-5 with TRBJ2-3, with D tentatively TRBD2 (6 bases). CDR1 is MNHEY and CDR2 is SVGAGI in the germline V gene. This CDR3 spans 15 amino acids. As DNA, the CDR3 is TGTGCCAGCAGCTACTCGGGACTCGGCACAGATACGCAGTATTTT. This translates into CASSYSGLGTDTQYF.

The chain has TRBV4-1 and TRBJ1-1; perhaps TRBD1 as D (5 bases). Trimming pared 3 bases from V and 3 bases from J, leaving 14 bases between. Per germline, CDR1 MGHRA and CDR2 YSYEKL. The CDR3 extends over 15 amino acids. The CDR3 is CASSHLGRVHTEAFF. The CDR3 nucleotides are TGCGCCAGCAGCCATCTCGGCAGGGTCCACACTGAAGCTTTCTTT.

V gene TRBV19 combines with J gene TRBJ1-4, with TRBD1 matching over 8 bases. The CDR3 is made up of 15 amino acids. The junction had 8 bases not matched to a gene; V was cut back by 3 bases and J by 8 bases. Germline CDR1 reads LNHDA; CDR2 reads SQIVND (reference sequence). CDR3 sequence reads: CASSMVAGGTEKLFF. CDR3 bases: TGTGCCAGTAGTATGGTGGCAGGGGGCACCGAAAAACTGTTTTTT. The full variable domain, rest sourced from reference TRBV19 and TRBJ1-4, is DGGITQSPKYLFRKEGQNVTLSCEQNLNHDAMYWYRQDPGQGLRLIYYSQIVNDFQKGDIAEGYSVSREKKESFPLTVTSAQKNPTAFYLCASSMVAGGTEKLFFGSGTQLSVL.

J is TRBJ1-2 and V is TRBV3-1 (or the pseudogene TRBV3-2), with TRBD1 as a possible D gene (5 bases). The CDR3 is 16 residues long. V lost 1 base, J lost 4 bases, and 16 bases lay in between. Germline CDR1 is LGHDT and CDR2 is YNNKEL (reference sequence). CDR3 region: CASSQVPGREPYGYTF. DNA of the CDR3: TGTGCCAGCAGCCAAGTACCCGGCAGGGAACCCTATGGCTACACCTTC.

J is TRBJ2-5 and V is TRBV5-1; tentative D call: TRBD2 (7 bases). Germline CDR1 and CDR2: SGHRS and YFSETQ. Trimming took 3 bases from V and 1 from J, leaving 19 bases between them. CDR3 size: 17 residues. The CDR3: CASSSGYQGGGQETQYF. The CDR3 bases are TGCGCCAGCAGCTCGGGGTATCAGGGAGGGGGCCAAGAGACCCAGTACTTC.

CDR3 protein: CASSPAGTSNPEQYF. CDR3 DNA: TGTGCCAGCAGCCCCGCCGGGACATCCAACCCCGAGCAGTACTTC. This chain connects TRBV5-4 to TRBJ2-7; perhaps TRBD1 as D (6 bases). The CDR3 contains 15 residues. Germline V lookup: CDR1 SGHNT, CDR2 YYREEE (reference sequence). The V end was cut by 4 bases, the J end by 6 bases, with 20 bases between. The full variable domain, completed using reference TRBV5-4 and TRBJ2-7, is ETGVTQSPTHLIKTRGQQVTLRCSSQSGHNTVSWYQQALGQGPQFIFQYYREEENGRGNFPPRFSGLQFPNYSSELNVNALELDDSALYLCASSPAGTSNPEQYFGPGTRLTVT.

The chain links TRBV9 to TRBJ2-7; 11 positions agree with TRBD2. The J segment lost 2 bases and the V segment lost 3 bases, leaving 4 bases of the junction unmatched. CDR3 length: 15 amino acids. The germline V gene has CDR1 SGDLS and CDR2 YYNGEE. The CDR3 here is CASSATSGAPYEQYF. CDR3 bases: TGTGCCAGCAGCGCGACTAGCGGGGCTCCCTACGAGCAGTACTTC.

The CDR3 nucleotides read TGTGCCAGCCATGCTCCGGGACAGGGTGGACGCTCCGAGCAGTACTTC. This codes for CASHAPGQGGRSEQYF. The chain carries TRBV28 and TRBJ2-7; 9 positions match TRBD1. Losses at the gene ends were 8 bases for V and 6 bases for J; bases not matched to a gene: 17. Germline lookup yields CDR1 MDHEN and CDR2 SYDVKM. The CDR3 extends over 16 amino acids.

The chain carries TRBV7-2 and TRBJ1-2, with D unclear. The CDR3 is 12 amino acids. Trimming pared 5 bases from V and 7 bases from J, leaving 11 bases between. Germline V CDR1 and CDR2: SGHTA, FQGNSA. This CDR3 is CASSVQQSGYTF. CDR3 sequence (DNA): TGTGCCAGCAGCGTCCAACAGTCTGGCTACACCTTC. Drawing the rest from reference TRBV7-2 and TRBJ1-2, the complete variable domain is GAGVSQSPSNKVTEKGKDVELRCDPISGHTALYWYRQSLGQGLEFLIYFQGNSAPDKSGLPSDRFSAERTGGSVSTLTIQRTQQEDSAVYLCASSVQQSGYTFGSGTRLTVV.

The V and J genes are TRBV7-9 and TRBJ1-1; 7 bases are a match to TRBD1. This CDR3 has 14 residues. V was pared by 10 bases and J by 3 bases, with 11 bases of the junction left unmatched. Germline CDR1 reads SEHNR; CDR2 reads FQNEAQ (reference sequence). CDR3 nucleotide sequence: TGTGCCACCCCGAGGGGGCAGGGGGACACTGAAGCTTTCTTT. This encodes CATPRGQGDTEAFF.

V and J are TRBV5-4 and TRBJ2-7; 9 nucleotides agree with TRBD1. J was trimmed by 3 bases and V by 2 bases; bases with no gene match: 6. CDR3 length: 15 residues. The germline V gene encodes CDR1 SGHNT and CDR2 YYREEE (reference sequence). The CDR3 sequence: CASSFSGTGNYEQYF. In nucleotides, the CDR3 is TGTGCCAGCAGCTTCTCCGGGACAGGGAACTACGAGCAGTACTTC.

The chain couples TRBV25-1 to TRBJ1-1; 7 positions agree with TRBD1. V lost 6 bases, J lost 11 bases, and 15 bases stayed unmatched. The CDR3 has 14 amino acids. The germline gives CDR1 MGHDK, CDR2 SYGVNS. CDR3 nucleotide sequence: TGTGCCAGCAGGATGCCGGGACAGTTCTCTTGGGCTTTCTTT. Protein sequence: CASRMPGQFSWAFF.

This clone was counted ten times or more. This chain connects TRBV6-4 to TRBJ1-1; tentative D call: TRBD1 (5 bases). This CDR3 region has 13 residues. Trimming pared 3 bases from V and 2 bases from J, leaving 7 bases between. In germline, CDR1 is MRHNA, CDR2 SNTAGT. The DNA for the CDR3 is TGTGCCAGCAGTGAGGGGGTTAACACTGAAGCTTTCTTT. Encoded protein: CASSEGVNTEAFF.

This clone was seen only once. The DNA of the CDR3 is TGTGCCAGCAGTGAATATGGTCGGGGCCCCGAGCAGTACTTC. Protein product: CASSEYGRGPEQYF. The chain employs TRBV25-1 and TRBJ2-7, with D perhaps being TRBD1 or TRBD2 (5 bases each). The CDR3 has 14 amino acids. Germline V gene data show CDR1 as MGHDK and CDR2 as SYGVNS. V lost 0 bases, J lost 6 bases, and 12 bases lay in between.

The chain is built from TRBV5-1 and TRBJ2-5; the match to TRBD2 covers 13 bases. Germline V lookup: CDR1 SGHRS, CDR2 YFSETQ. Germline trimming cut 1 base from V and 1 base from J; bases unmatched to any gene: 7. CDR3 length: 18 residues. The CDR3 DNA reads as TGCGCCAGCAGCTTGTGGACTAGCGGGGGTGGGGCCCAAGAGACCCAGTACTTC. Translated, it gives CASSLWTSGGGAQETQYF.

CDR3 in DNA: TGTGCCAGCAGTGAAGCGGGGCTACTTATCTATGGCTACACCTTC. Amino acid sequence: CASSEAGLLIYGYTF. The J gene is TRBJ1-2, the V gene TRBV2; possible D gene TRBD1, 5 bases. The CDR3 has 15 residues. V shed 0 bases and J shed 4 bases, with 12 bases lying between them. CDR1 SNHLY and CDR2 FYNNEI come from the germline V gene.

This clone was recorded once. V is TRBV7-8 and J is TRBJ1-5, with TRBD1 as a possible D gene (6 bases). There are 14 residues in the CDR3. CDR1 is SGHVS and CDR2 is FQNEAQ in the germline V gene. Trimming stripped 7 bases from V and 4 bases from J, with 14 bases between. The CDR3 coding sequence is TGTGCCAGCAACCCCCGAGGGGGAAATCAGCCCCAGCATTTT. Translated: CASNPRGGNQPQHF.

The rearrangement uses TRBV28 and TRBJ2-1; possibly TRBD1 for D (6 bases). In germline, CDR1 is MDHEN, CDR2 SYDVKM. Between the trimmed V and J ends, which lost 6 bases and 0 bases, there was a span of 15 bases. The CDR3 is 16 residues long. The CDR3 DNA reads TGTGCCAGCAGCCCATTTCAGGGGTACTCCTACAATGAGCAGTTCTTC. Translating gives CASSPFQGYSYNEQFF.

This chain links TRBV3-1 (or the pseudogene TRBV3-2) with TRBJ1-6; D not resolved. From germline, CDR1 is LGHDT and CDR2 YNNKEL (reference sequence). Trimming took 5 bases from V and 9 from J, leaving 11 bases between them. This CDR3 contains 13 residues. This CDR3 is CASSGGRGSPLHF. For the CDR3, the DNA is TGTGCCAGCAGCGGAGGACGAGGTTCACCCCTCCACTTT.

The J gene is TRBJ1-2, the V gene TRBV19; D is uncertain. CDR3 length: 11 amino acids. The germline V and J ends were trimmed by 2 bases and 7 bases, with 5 bases remaining between them. CDR1 is LNHDA, CDR2 SQIVND, per germline (reference sequence). The CDR3 reads CASSITGGYTF. For the CDR3, the DNA is TGTGCCAGTAGTATAACGGGTGGCTACACCTTC.

The chain recombines TRBV27 with TRBJ1-2; 10 bases map to TRBD1. The length of the CDR3 is 14 residues. V dropped 4 bases and J dropped 2; count of bases not matched to a gene: 1. Germline V gene sequence: CDR1 MNHEY, CDR2 SMNVEV (reference sequence). CDR3 sequence (DNA): TGTGCCAGCAGTTCGACAGGGGGCAACTATGGCTACACCTTC. Translated: CASSSTGGNYGYTF.

This clone was observed once. V usage is TRBV19 and J usage is TRBJ2-7; perhaps TRBD1 as D (6 bases). V dropped 3 bases and J dropped 6 bases, with 15 bases sitting between them. The CDR3 totals 14 residues. Germline values: CDR1 LNHDA, CDR2 SQIVND (reference sequence). As DNA, the CDR3 is TGTGCCAGTAGTATCGGACAGCGGTTAGGCGAGCAGTACTTC. Translated, it gives CASSIGQRLGEQYF. Together with reference TRBV19 and TRBJ2-7, the CDR3 gives the full variable domain: DGGITQSPKYLFRKEGQNVTLSCEQNLNHDAMYWYRQDPGQGLRLIYYSQIVNDFQKGDIAEGYSVSREKKESFPLTVTSAQKNPTAFYLCASSIGQRLGEQYFGPGTRLTVT.

The chain couples TRBV19 to TRBJ1-2; TRBD1 is a possible D gene (5 bases). Trimming shortened V by 4 bases and J by 7 bases, and 19 bases separated the two germline ends. This CDR3 is 15 amino acids long. The germline V gene encodes CDR1 LNHDA and CDR2 SQIVND (reference sequence). The CDR3 coding sequence is TGTGCCAGTAGTACTACACAGGAGGCTCGTGTTGGCTACACCTTC. It specifies CASSTTQEARVGYTF.

The chain recombines TRBV6-5 with TRBJ2-7; D is perhaps TRBD1 or TRBD2 (5 bases each). The CDR3 is made up of 14 amino acids. V was clipped by 8 bases and J by 2 bases, with 16 bases between them. The germline V gene has CDR1 MNHEY and CDR2 SVGAGI. The CDR3 loop reads CASEGTERPYEQYF. The CDR3 DNA is TGTGCCAGCGAGGGGACCGAAAGGCCCTACGAGCAGTACTTC.

This sequence joins TRBV11-1 and TRBJ2-1; D gene uncertain. In germline, CDR1 is SGHAT, CDR2 FQDESV (reference sequence). V gave up 5 bases and J gave up 10 bases, with 9 bases separating them. The CDR3 sequence is 11 residues long. CDR3 in DNA: TGTGCCAGCAGCCCTGGGTGGGAGCAGTTCTTC. Translating gives CASSPGWEQFF.

J is TRBJ1-2 and V is TRBV28, with a weak D call TRBD1 (5 bases). Per germline, CDR1 MDHEN and CDR2 SYDVKM. The CDR3 runs 12 residues. V shed 5 bases and J shed 1 base, with 5 bases lying between them. The CDR3, as DNA: TGTGCCAGCAGTGACAGTAACTATGGCTACACCTTC. The encoded protein is CASSDSNYGYTF.

V is TRBV5-5 and J is TRBJ2-1, with 13 bases matching TRBD2. Germline-derived CDR1 and CDR2 are SGHKS and YYEKEE (reference sequence). This CDR3 region has 15 residues. Losses at the gene ends were 6 bases for V and 11 bases for J; bases not matched to a gene: 11. The CDR3 spells CASKWTSGSFEKQFF. The CDR3 nucleotides read TGTGCCAGCAAATGGACTAGCGGGAGTTTCGAGAAGCAGTTCTTC. Combining the CDR3 with reference TRBV5-5 and TRBJ2-1 gives the whole variable domain DAGVTQSPTHLIKTRGQQVTLRCSPISGHKSVSWYQQVLGQGPQFIFQYYEKEERGRGNFPDRFSARQFPNYSSELNVNALLLGDSALYLCASKWTSGSFEKQFFGPGTRLTVL.

V is TRBV5-1 and J is TRBJ1-2; D gene unclear. The CDR3 is made up of 14 amino acids. Germline V gene data show CDR1 as SGHRS and CDR2 as YFSETQ. The ends were cut back, 0 bases at V and 4 bases at J, with 10 bases in the middle. CDR3 DNA sequence: TGCGCCAGCAGCTTGGATGCGGAGGGCTATGGCTACACCTTC. It codes for CASSLDAEGYGYTF. The full variable domain, completed using reference TRBV5-1 and TRBJ1-2, is KAGVTQTPRYLIKTRGQQVTLSCSPISGHRSVSWYQQTPGQGLQFLFEYFSETQRNKGNFPGRFSGRQFSNSRSEMNVSTLELGDSALYLCASSLDAEGYGYTFGSGTRLTVV.

The chain is built from TRBV6-5 and TRBJ2-1, with D possibly being TRBD2 (6 bases). V dropped 11 bases and J dropped 5 bases, with 22 bases sitting between them. From germline, CDR1 is MNHEY and CDR2 SVGAGI. CDR3 length: 15 residues. The CDR3 loop reads CASAGTQRTNNEQFF. As DNA, the CDR3 is TGTGCCTCCGCCGGGACTCAAAGAACCAACAATGAGCAGTTCTTC.